Each of the 15 T cell receptor beta chains below was sequenced from the same sample in a study of beta chain features in type 1 diabetes. Overall study results and limits: Moderate but significant shortening of TCRB CDR3s was recorded in all four CD4+ subsets from Type 1 diabetes patients.

Every bit of the isolated RNA underwent reverse transcription, so sequencing read expressed TCRB transcripts. The method was immunoSEQ multiplex PCR; TCRdb's version includes in-frame clones alone and lacks a portion of them. The table has over 120,000 clones, about an eighth seen once. These TCRs are of unknown antigen specificity. Sequenced: central memory CD4+ T cells from blood. These receptors all stem from a man between 18 and 29 years old with type 1 diabetes.

This clone was seen a few times. The V and J genes are TRBV27 and TRBJ2-7; 11 bases match TRBD1. CDR1 and CDR2 from the germline V gene are MNHEY and SMNVEV (reference sequence). The CDR3 has 13 residues. The trim removed 4 bases at V and 6 bases at J, leaving 2 bases unmatched. Here the CDR3 reads CASSSGTGGEQYF. The CDR3 coding sequence is TGTGCCAGCAGTTCCGGGACAGGGGGCGAGCAGTACTTC.

The V gene is TRBV30, the J gene TRBJ2-7; D uncertain. CDR1 is GTSNPN, CDR2 SVGIG, per germline (reference sequence). Trimming left V 0 bases short and J 2 bases short, with 8 bases between. This CDR3 has 13 amino acids. CDR3 coding DNA: TGTGCCTGGAGTGTAATCGGGCCCTACGAGCAGTACTTC. Translation gives CAWSVIGPYEQYF.

This clone was found a few times. The J gene is TRBJ2-7, the V gene TRBV2, with D perhaps being TRBD1 or TRBD2 (5 bases each). Germline V gene lookup returns CDR1 SNHLY and CDR2 FYNNEI. The germline V and J ends were trimmed by 6 bases and 2 bases, with 14 bases remaining between them. The CDR3 has 14 residues. The CDR3 DNA follows: TGTGCCAGCAGATTCCAACTGGGGGCCTACGAGCAGTACTTC. Translation gives CASRFQLGAYEQYF.

This clone was recorded many times. The gene calls are TRBV25-1 and TRBJ1-6; D is perhaps TRBD1 (5 bases). The V gene lost 4 bases and the J gene lost 4 bases, with 8 bases spanning the gap. The length of the CDR3 is 14 residues. The germline gives CDR1 MGHDK, CDR2 SYGVNS. The CDR3 DNA follows: TGTGCCAGCAGTGCGGGGCTTTATAATTCACCCCTCCACTTT. It yields the protein CASSAGLYNSPLHF.

There are a few counts of this clone. This chain connects TRBV7-9 to TRBJ2-1; 7 nucleotides align to TRBD2. This CDR3 comprises 15 residues. Germline V CDR1 and CDR2: SEHNR, FQNEAQ (reference sequence). With 1 base clipped from V and 3 bases from J, the junction kept 3 bases outside the gene matches. CDR3 region: CASSLGGGLYNEQFF. The CDR3 coding sequence is TGTGCCAGCAGCTTAGGCGGGGGACTCTACAATGAGCAGTTCTTC. Full variable domain (remainder filled in from reference TRBV7-9 and TRBJ2-1): DTGVSQNPRHKITKRGQNVTFRCDPISEHNRLYWYRQTLGQGPEFLTYFQNEAQLEKSRLLSDRFSAERPKGSFSTLEIQRTEQGDSAMYLCASSLGGGLYNEQFFGPGTRLTVL.

Remarks on this clone: One end of the junction does not line up with germline, which may come from a read error. This chain uses TRBV9 with TRBJ1-2; no firm D call. The CDR3 runs to 15 residues. Germline V gene data show CDR1 as SGDLS and CDR2 as YYNGEE. The CDR3 sequence is CASSVMDGSNYGYTF. CDR3 nucleotides: TGTGCCAGCAGCGTAATGGACGGATCTAATTATGGCTACACCTTC.

As for this clone: Other DNA sequences from this sample encode an identical CDR3 as well. This sequence joins TRBV6-1 and TRBJ2-3; D unresolved. The CDR3 consists of 13 residues. The ends were cut back, 3 bases at V and 6 bases at J, with 10 bases in the middle. CDR1 is MNHNS, CDR2 SASEGT, per germline. CDR3 nucleotide sequence: TGTGCCAGCAGTGAGGTCCGTGCGGATACGCAGTATTTT. Encoded protein: CASSEVRADTQYF.

The chain couples TRBV19 to TRBJ2-3; the D gene is possibly TRBD2 (6 bases). There are 15 residues in the CDR3. Germline V gene data show CDR1 as LNHDA and CDR2 as SQIVND (reference sequence). V shed 3 bases and J shed 2 bases, with 12 bases lying between them. CDR3 bases: TGTGCCAGTAGTATGGGTGGAGGGTACACAGATACGCAGTATTTT. This codes for CASSMGGGYTDTQYF.

This clone was observed a few times. This sequence joins TRBV6-5 and TRBJ1-6; 7 bases line up with TRBD1. Germline V gene sequence: CDR1 MNHEY, CDR2 SVGAGI. This CDR3 spans 14 amino acids. The junction had 5 bases not matched to a gene; V was cut back by 8 bases and J by 4 bases. The CDR3 protein is CASRGGRYNSPLHF. The CDR3 DNA follows: TGTGCCAGCCGAGGGGGCAGGTATAATTCACCCCTCCACTTT.

This chain joins TRBV6-1 and TRBJ1-2, with no clear D. The CDR3 extends over 11 amino acids. Trimming stripped 6 bases from V and 3 bases from J, with 5 bases between. Per germline, CDR1 MNHNS and CDR2 SASEGT. The CDR3 loop is CASRRDYGYTF. In DNA form, the CDR3 reads TGTGCCAGCAGGAGGGACTATGGCTACACCTTC.

The rearrangement joins TRBV11-2 to TRBJ1-1, with D maybe TRBD1 (6 bases). The CDR3 has 12 residues. Per the germline V gene, CDR1 is SGHAT and CDR2 is FQNNGV. The V and J ends lost 9 bases and 1 base respectively, with 9 bases between them. The CDR3 DNA is TGTGCCAGGCAGGGGACGAACACTGAAGCTTTCTTT. Its translation is CARQGTNTEAFF.

The CDR3 sequence: CSVEAVQGYEQYF. For the CDR3, the DNA is TGCAGCGTTGAGGCCGTGCAGGGGTACGAGCAGTACTTC. The chain carries TRBV29-1 and TRBJ2-7, with D possibly TRBD1 on 6 matching bases. Germline CDR1 and CDR2: SQVTM and ANQGSEA. The CDR3 is made up of 13 amino acids. Trimming cost V 3 bases and J 4 bases, with 13 bases left between them.

The gene calls are TRBV19 and TRBJ1-1, with 10 bases matching TRBD1. Trimming cost V 6 bases and J 0 bases; bases outside gene matches: 10. This CDR3 comprises 17 residues. CDR1 is LNHDA, CDR2 SQIVND, per germline (reference sequence). DNA for the CDR3: TGTGCCAGTAGCCCCCCGGGACAGGGGAGGATGAACACTGAAGCTTTCTTT. It encodes CASSPPGQGRMNTEAFF.

This clone has just a few counts. V and J are TRBV30 and TRBJ1-2, with D possibly matching TRBD1 (5 bases). Per germline, CDR1 GTSNPN and CDR2 SVGIG (reference sequence). Trimming took off 4 bases at V and 6 bases at J, with 12 bases between the two ends. The CDR3 consists of 12 residues. The CDR3 region has the DNA TGTGCCTGGACCGGAGGAGGGGATGGCTACACCTTC. Residues: CAWTGGGDGYTF.

A note on this clone: This sample includes further DNA sequences coding for the same CDR3. V usage is TRBV30 and J usage is TRBJ1-5, with D unresolved. The CDR3 sequence is 13 residues long. With 1 base removed from V and 1 base from J, the gap between germline ends came to 5 bases. Germline V gene sequence: CDR1 GTSNPN, CDR2 SVGIG (reference sequence). This CDR3 is CAWSADSNQPQHF. CDR3 coding DNA: TGTGCCTGGAGTGCTGACAGCAATCAGCCCCAGCATTTT.